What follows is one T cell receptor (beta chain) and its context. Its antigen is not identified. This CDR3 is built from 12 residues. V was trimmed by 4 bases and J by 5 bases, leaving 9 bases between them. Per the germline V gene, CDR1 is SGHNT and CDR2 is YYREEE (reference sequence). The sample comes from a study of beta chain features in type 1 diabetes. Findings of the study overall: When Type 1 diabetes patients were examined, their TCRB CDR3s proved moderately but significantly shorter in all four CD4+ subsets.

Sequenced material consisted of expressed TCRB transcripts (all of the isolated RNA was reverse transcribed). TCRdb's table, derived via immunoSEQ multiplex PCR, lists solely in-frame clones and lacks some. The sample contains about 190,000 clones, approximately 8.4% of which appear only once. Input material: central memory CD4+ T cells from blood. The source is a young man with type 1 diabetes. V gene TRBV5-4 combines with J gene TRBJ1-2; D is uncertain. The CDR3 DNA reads TGTGCCAGCAGCCAAGACTATTATGGCTACACCTTC. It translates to CASSQDYYGYTF.